Below, 23 T cell receptor beta chains from the same sample are listed, as sequenced in a study of regulatory T cells in long-lasting Graves disease. Time point indicated: persistent/refractory GD, antithyroid drugs over 5 years with positive TRAb. Construction of the TCR library relied on RNA isolated from PBMCs. With iRepertoire HTBI primers and Arm-PCR of CDR3 regions, TCR beta libraries were built. Using its own MiXCR run on the multiplex PCR reads, TCRdb lists one record per CDR3 protein. The table has over 650,000 distinct CDR3 sequences, 25% to 35% seen once. This material consisted of peripheral blood mononuclear cells (PBMCs), taken when the disease was refractory, from a patient treated with antithyroid drugs. These receptors came from a female donor with Graves disease.

This clonotype has at least ten counts. The rearrangement joins TRBV6-5 to TRBJ1-1, with TRBD1 matching over 9 bases. Trimming took 4 bases from V and 3 from J; bases not matched to a gene: 6. Germline lookup yields CDR1 MNHEY and CDR2 SVGAGI. This CDR3 comprises 15 residues. The CDR3 sequence: CASSSYRGQYTEAFF. In DNA form, the CDR3 reads TGTGCCAGCAGTTCGTACAGGGGGCAGTACACTGAAGCTTTCTTT.

This clonotype was detected ten times or more. The V call is TRBV27, the J call TRBJ2-7; 8 bases line up with TRBD1. The germline gives CDR1 MNHEY, CDR2 SMNVEV (reference sequence). The CDR3 is 15 residues long. The trim removed 7 bases at V and 6 bases at J, leaving 14 bases unmatched. CDR3 protein: CASIGSGQGLSEQYF. The CDR3 DNA reads as TGTGCCAGCATAGGATCAGGACAGGGACTCAGCGAGCAGTACTTC.

There are many counts of this clonotype. The CDR3 DNA is TGTGCCAGCAGAGGACAGGGGGCGGCCGAGCAGTACTTC. Protein sequence: CASRGQGAAEQYF. The J gene is TRBJ2-7, the V gene TRBV2, with 11 positions matching TRBD1. The CDR3 contains 13 residues. The germline gives CDR1 SNHLY, CDR2 FYNNEI. Trimming at V came to 6 bases and at J to 6 bases, leaving 4 bases not matched to a gene.

The rearrangement links TRBV5-1 to TRBJ2-7; perhaps TRBD1 as D (6 bases). CDR1 and CDR2 (germline): SGHRS, YFSETQ. Trimming shortened V by 3 bases and J by 7 bases, and 11 bases separated the two germline ends. CDR3 length: 12 amino acids. CDR3 DNA: TGCGCCAGCAGCTCCAGGGGCGAGGAGCAGTACTTC. It specifies CASSSRGEEQYF.

This chain connects TRBV27 to TRBJ1-5; perhaps TRBD1 as D (6 bases). The CDR3 length is 18 residues. Between the trimmed V and J ends, which lost 6 bases and 0 bases, there was a span of 21 bases. The germline V gene has CDR1 MNHEY and CDR2 SMNVEV (reference sequence). The CDR3 coding sequence is TGTGCCAGCAGACGAGGAGGGGCGACAGGATATAGCAATCAGCCCCAGCATTTT. Amino acids: CASRRGGATGYSNQPQHF.

CDR3 sequence: CASRHLGQGFYEQYF. Here the CDR3 DNA reads TGTGCCAGCAGACATCTCGGACAGGGGTTTTACGAGCAGTACTTC. V and J are TRBV12-3 or TRBV12-4 and TRBJ2-7, with 9 bases identical to TRBD1. The CDR3 is 15 residues long. Trimming took 6 bases from V and 4 from J; bases not matched to a gene: 10.

This clonotype was detected only a few times. The chain links TRBV6-1 to TRBJ2-7; no reliable D call. V shed 2 bases and J shed 4 bases, with 15 bases lying between them. The CDR3 is 15 residues long. Germline V gene data show CDR1 as MNHNS and CDR2 as SASEGT. The CDR3 DNA follows: TGTGCCAGCAGTGAATTTGCCGGGCCATTGTACGAGCAGTACTTC. This gives the protein CASSEFAGPLYEQYF.

The chain employs TRBV27 and TRBJ1-2; 7 bases are a match to TRBD1. V shed 4 bases, J shed 8 bases, and the junction held 16 bases outside the gene matches. CDR1 and CDR2 (germline): MNHEY, SMNVEV (reference sequence). The CDR3 is 16 amino acids. The CDR3 region is CASSSGRRDRARGYTF. Written as DNA, the CDR3 is TGTGCCAGCAGTTCGGGGAGGCGAGACAGGGCGAGGGGCTACACCTTC.

The chain combines TRBV6-2 or TRBV6-3 with TRBJ2-2, with D perhaps TRBD1 (5 bases). Trimming took off 6 bases at V and 11 bases at J, with 13 bases between the two ends. The length of the CDR3 is 12 residues. The germline gives CDR1 MNHEY, CDR2 SVGEGT. CDR3: CASRGDRPELFF. The CDR3 region has the DNA TGTGCCAGCAGAGGAGACAGACCCGAGCTGTTTTTT.

This clonotype came up a few times. The CDR3 DNA reads TGTGCCAGCAGCCCTGCCGCGTGGAACACCGGGGAGCTGTTTTTT. It yields the protein CASSPAAWNTGELFF. The J gene is TRBJ2-2, the V gene TRBV11-1, with no clear D. Trimming stripped 5 bases from V and 1 base from J, with 11 bases between. Germline assignment: CDR1 SGHAT and CDR2 FQDESV (reference sequence). The CDR3 is made up of 15 amino acids.

The CDR3 loop reads CASSPRSSGRSEQYF. DNA of the CDR3: TGTGCCAGTAGTCCCCGGAGTAGCGGGAGGAGCGAGCAGTACTTC. This rearrangement joins TRBV19 to TRBJ2-7; the match to TRBD2 covers 10 bases. The length of the CDR3 is 15 residues. V was clipped by 5 bases and J by 6 bases; unmatched bases: 10. Germline V gives CDR1 LNHDA, CDR2 SQIVND (reference sequence).

The rearrangement uses TRBV29-1 and TRBJ2-3; the match to TRBD2 covers 9 bases. Germline values: CDR1 SQVTM, CDR2 ANQGSEA. CDR3 length: 15 residues. V shed 1 base, J shed 5 bases, and the junction held 7 bases outside the gene matches. CDR3 in amino acids: CSVEGVAGARDTQYF. CDR3 nucleotide sequence: TGCAGCGTTGAAGGGGTAGCGGGAGCCAGAGATACGCAGTATTTT.

To note about this clonotype: A junction boundary mismatches the germline segment, possibly from a read error. This chain joins TRBV6-2 or TRBV6-3 and TRBJ2-6; no definite D call. This CDR3 is built from 13 residues. Germline V gives CDR1 MNHEY, CDR2 SVGEGT. The CDR3 bases are TGTGCCACTACACGCTCTAGGGCCAACGTCCTGACTTTC. It translates to CATTRSRANVLTF.

This clonotype was picked up many times. This chain connects TRBV6-1 to TRBJ1-2; TRBD1 might be the D (5 bases). Germline V gene lookup returns CDR1 MNHNS and CDR2 SASEGT. With 5 bases removed from V and 8 bases from J, the gap between germline ends came to 12 bases. The CDR3 runs 12 residues. The CDR3 loop is CASSPGTGGYTF. In DNA, the CDR3 is TGTGCCAGCAGTCCCGGGACTGGAGGCTACACCTTC.

This clonotype has only a few counts. V usage is TRBV10-2 and J usage is TRBJ1-5; no clear D gene. Germline loops: CDR1 WSHSY, CDR2 SAAADI. Trimming removed 5 bases at V and 3 bases at J, with 11 bases between. The CDR3 loop spans 14 amino acids. The CDR3 DNA sequence: TGCGCCAGCAGTCCGACAACTCTCAATCAGCCCCAGCATTTT. Translated: CASSPTTLNQPQHF.

This clonotype showed up many times. The chain couples TRBV6-1 to TRBJ1-1; 7 bases map to TRBD1. After removal of 2 bases from V and 3 bases from J, the junction contained 15 bases not matched to a gene. The germline CDR1 and CDR2 sequences are MNHNS and SASEGT. The CDR3 sequence is 18 residues long. CDR3 sequence: CASSESAVRGRGYTEAFF. CDR3 nucleotide sequence: TGTGCCAGCAGTGAATCGGCGGTGAGGGGCAGGGGGTACACTGAAGCTTTCTTT.

The chain couples TRBV29-1 to TRBJ1-2, with D perhaps TRBD1 (5 bases). This CDR3 region has 12 residues. Trimming left V 7 bases short and J 3 bases short, with 12 bases between. Germline assignment: CDR1 SQVTM and CDR2 ANQGSEA. CDR3 in amino acids: CSARTRDYGYTF. The CDR3 DNA sequence: TGCAGCGCCCGGACACGGGACTATGGCTACACCTTC.

There are many counts of this clonotype. The gene calls are TRBV28 and TRBJ1-2; possibly TRBD1 for D (6 bases). V shed 3 bases and J shed 8 bases, with 13 bases lying between them. This CDR3 contains 13 residues. Germline V gene sequence: CDR1 MDHEN, CDR2 SYDVKM. The CDR3 sequence: CASSFRGGHGYTF. The CDR3 DNA reads as TGTGCCAGCAGTTTCCGGGGGGGGCACGGCTACACCTTC.

The table lists this clonotype with a few counts. The chain links TRBV6-2 or TRBV6-3 to TRBJ1-2; D gene ambiguous. V lost 8 bases, J lost 8 bases, and 15 bases lay in between. This CDR3 has 12 residues. Germline V gives CDR1 MNHEY, CDR2 SVGEGT. The CDR3 reads CASQRSQAGYTF. CDR3 coding DNA: TGTGCCAGCCAGAGGTCCCAGGCGGGCTACACCTTC.

The rearrangement joins TRBV10-3 to TRBJ2-3; the D is unclear. Trimming shortened V by 2 bases and J by 5 bases, and 8 bases separated the two germline ends. The CDR3 has 13 amino acids. The V gene's germline CDR1 is ENHRY and CDR2 SYGVKD. DNA for the CDR3: TGTGCCATCAGTGAGGTGGAGATAGATACGCAGTATTTT. Translating gives CAISEVEIDTQYF.

This clonotype came up many times. V usage is TRBV11-2 and J usage is TRBJ1-1; tentatively, D is TRBD1 (6 bases). V was trimmed by 5 bases and J by 1 base, leaving 14 bases between them. Looked up from germline, CDR1 is SGHAT and CDR2 is FQNNGV. This CDR3 has 15 amino acids. DNA for the CDR3: TGTGCCAGCAGCCCCCCGACAGGATGGAACACTGAAGCTTTCTTT. This translates into CASSPPTGWNTEAFF.

The chain recombines TRBV2 with TRBJ2-1, with D unclear. The CDR3 runs to 15 residues. Germline CDR1 reads SNHLY; CDR2 reads FYNNEI. Trimming left V 8 bases short and J 0 bases short, with 14 bases between. The CDR3 sequence: CASGWSPSSYNEQFF. The CDR3 region has the DNA TGTGCCAGCGGGTGGAGCCCCAGCTCCTACAATGAGCAGTTCTTC.

About this clonotype itself: The junction departs from the called germline gene at one end, perhaps through a read error. V and J are TRBV11-2 and TRBJ1-1; no clear D. The CDR3 is 13 amino acids. Germline values: CDR1 SGHAT, CDR2 FQNNGV. The CDR3 DNA reads TGTGCCAGCAGCTTAAAAACGAACACTGAAGTTTTCTTT. It yields the protein CASSLKTNTEVFF.